The text below deals with one T cell receptor (beta chain). Its specificity is not known. The TCR beta profiling, which covered VDJ combination and CDR3 sequence, was carried out using genomic DNA as the template. TCRdb re-derived calls from the reads in MiXCR, one entry per CDR3 protein. Of under 200,000 distinct CDR3 sequences in the sample, roughly 50% were seen once. This record belongs to a study of CD8+CD57+ T cells in acquired aplastic anemia. Study context: The DNA of sorted CD4+ and CD8+ cells averaged roughly 3.2 ug.

The CDR3 has 17 amino acids. CDR1 is SGHRS, CDR2 YFSETQ, per germline. Deletions cut 4 bases from V and 0 bases from J, with 14 bases between. The patients chosen for sequencing had shown expansion of CD8+CD57+ cells (detected by flow cytometry). Every patient had severe acquired aplastic anemia. Study-wide results and limits: About 30 CD8+ CDR3 sequences occurred in both the patients and the controls. In CD8+ cells, Simpson's diversity showed no significant difference between patients and controls.

Sequenced sample: sorted CD4+, CD8+, or CD8+CD57+ T cells (not recorded which) from PBMCs. This chain uses TRBV5-1 with TRBJ2-6, with D tentatively TRBD1 (6 bases). This receptor was taken from a human donor with aplastic anemia. The CDR3 DNA reads as TGCGCCAGCAGCATACAGGGAGTTACCTCTGGGGCCAACGTCCTGACTTTC. It specifies CASSIQGVTSGANVLTF. Variable domain in full (rest from reference TRBV5-1 and TRBJ2-6): KAGVTQTPRYLIKTRGQQVTLSCSPISGHRSVSWYQQTPGQGLQFLFEYFSETQRNKGNFPGRFSGRQFSNSRSEMNVSTLELGDSALYLCASSIQGVTSGANVLTFGAGSRLTVL.